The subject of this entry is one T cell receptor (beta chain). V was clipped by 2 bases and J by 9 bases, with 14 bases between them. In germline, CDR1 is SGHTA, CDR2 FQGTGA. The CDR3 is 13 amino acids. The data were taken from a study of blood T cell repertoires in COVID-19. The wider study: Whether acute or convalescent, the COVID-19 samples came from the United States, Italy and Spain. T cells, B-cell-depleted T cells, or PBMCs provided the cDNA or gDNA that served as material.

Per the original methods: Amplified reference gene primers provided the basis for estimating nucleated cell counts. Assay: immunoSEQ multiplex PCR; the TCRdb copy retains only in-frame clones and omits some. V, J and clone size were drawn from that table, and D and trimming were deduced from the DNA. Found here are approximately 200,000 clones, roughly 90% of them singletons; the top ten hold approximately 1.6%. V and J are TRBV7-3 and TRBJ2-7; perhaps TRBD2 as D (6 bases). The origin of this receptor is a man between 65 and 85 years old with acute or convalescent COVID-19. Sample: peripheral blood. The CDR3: CASSLDIGGRQYF. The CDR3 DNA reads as TGTGCCAGCAGCTTAGATATCGGGGGTCGGCAGTACTTC.